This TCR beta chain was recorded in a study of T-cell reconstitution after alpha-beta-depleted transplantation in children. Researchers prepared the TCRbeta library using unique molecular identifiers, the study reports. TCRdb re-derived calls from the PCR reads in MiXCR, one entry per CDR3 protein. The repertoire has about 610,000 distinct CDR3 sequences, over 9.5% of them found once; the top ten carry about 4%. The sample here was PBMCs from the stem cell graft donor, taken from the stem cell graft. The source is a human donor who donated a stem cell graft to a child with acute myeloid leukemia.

The CDR3 here is CASSRGRSRGEQYF. As DNA, the CDR3 is TGTGCCAGCAGCCGAGGGCGGAGTAGGGGGGAGCAGTACTTC. The chain couples TRBV3-1 to TRBJ2-7; a possible D gene is TRBD1 (6 bases). In germline, CDR1 is LGHDT, CDR2 YNNKEL (reference sequence). The CDR3 has 14 amino acids. Trimming left V 4 bases short and J 7 bases short, with 17 bases between.